This record concerns one T cell receptor beta chain sequence. What it recognizes is unknown. The data belong to a study of T cell responses to AZD1222 COVID-19 vaccine. Repertoires were generated with immunoSEQ multiplex PCR, while TCRdb's copy carries only in-frame clones and drops some. The sample consists of tens of thousands of clones, roughly 81% of them appearing once. Regarding the study as a whole: Spike was spanned by vaccine-associated CD4 TCRs, which were dominant at 160-218 and 743-854.

Trimming took 4 bases from V and 2 from J, leaving 12 bases between them. Germline CDR1 is SGHRS and CDR2 is YFSETQ. CDR3 length: 14 residues. The receptor was derived from an adult in good health. The chain has TRBV5-1 and TRBJ1-2, with D perhaps matching TRBD1 (6 bases). Sequences were derived from peripheral blood, sampled on day 0 of AZD1222 vaccination. The CDR3 is CASSPGQSNYGYTF. CDR3 sequence (DNA): TGCGCCAGCAGCCCTGGACAGTCAAACTATGGCTACACCTTC. The entire variable domain, with the rest obtained from reference TRBV5-1 and TRBJ1-2, is as follows: KAGVTQTPRYLIKTRGQQVTLSCSPISGHRSVSWYQQTPGQGLQFLFEYFSETQRNKGNFPGRFSGRQFSNSRSEMNVSTLELGDSALYLCASSPGQSNYGYTFGSGTRLTVV.